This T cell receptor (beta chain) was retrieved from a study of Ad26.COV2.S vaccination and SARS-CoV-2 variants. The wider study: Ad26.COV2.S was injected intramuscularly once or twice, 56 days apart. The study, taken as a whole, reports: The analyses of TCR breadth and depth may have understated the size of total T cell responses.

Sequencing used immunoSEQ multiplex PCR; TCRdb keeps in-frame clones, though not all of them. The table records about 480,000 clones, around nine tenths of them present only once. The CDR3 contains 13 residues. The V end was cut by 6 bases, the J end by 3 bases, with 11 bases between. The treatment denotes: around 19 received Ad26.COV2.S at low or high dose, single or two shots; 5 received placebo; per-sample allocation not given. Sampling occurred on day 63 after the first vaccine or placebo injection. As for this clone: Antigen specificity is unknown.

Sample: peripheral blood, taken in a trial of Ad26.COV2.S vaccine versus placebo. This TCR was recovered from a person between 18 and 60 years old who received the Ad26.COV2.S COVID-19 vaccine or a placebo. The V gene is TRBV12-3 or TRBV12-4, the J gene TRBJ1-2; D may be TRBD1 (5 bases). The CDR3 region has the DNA TGTGCCAGCAGCCTCGACAGTTACTATGGCTACACCTTC. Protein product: CASSLDSYYGYTF.